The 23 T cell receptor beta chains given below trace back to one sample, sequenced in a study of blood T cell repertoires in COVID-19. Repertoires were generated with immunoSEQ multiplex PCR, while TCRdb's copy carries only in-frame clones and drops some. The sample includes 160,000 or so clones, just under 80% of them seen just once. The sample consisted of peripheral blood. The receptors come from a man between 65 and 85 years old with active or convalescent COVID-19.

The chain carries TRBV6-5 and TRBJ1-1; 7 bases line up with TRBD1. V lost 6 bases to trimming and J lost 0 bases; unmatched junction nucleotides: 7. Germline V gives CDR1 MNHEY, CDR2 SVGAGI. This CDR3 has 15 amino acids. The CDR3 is CASSNPGGLNTEAFF. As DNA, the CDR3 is TGTGCCAGCAGCAACCCAGGGGGATTGAACACTGAAGCTTTCTTT.

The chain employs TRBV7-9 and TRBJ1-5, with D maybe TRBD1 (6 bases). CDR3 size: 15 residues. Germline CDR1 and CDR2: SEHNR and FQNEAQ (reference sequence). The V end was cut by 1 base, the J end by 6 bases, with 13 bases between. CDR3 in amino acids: CASSLGTGSGQPQHF. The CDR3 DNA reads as TGTGCCAGCAGCTTAGGAACAGGGTCCGGTCAGCCCCAGCATTTT.

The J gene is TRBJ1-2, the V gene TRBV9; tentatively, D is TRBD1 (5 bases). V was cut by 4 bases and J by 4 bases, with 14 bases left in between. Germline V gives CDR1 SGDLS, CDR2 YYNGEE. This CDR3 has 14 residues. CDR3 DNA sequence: TGTGCCAGCAGCCCGCCCGGGGGTGCCTATGGCTACACCTTC. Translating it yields CASSPPGGAYGYTF.

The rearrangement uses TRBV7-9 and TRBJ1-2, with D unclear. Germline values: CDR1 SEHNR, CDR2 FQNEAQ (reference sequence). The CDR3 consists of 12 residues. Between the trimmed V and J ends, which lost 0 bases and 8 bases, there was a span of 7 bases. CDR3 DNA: TGTGCCAGCAGCTTAGCGCTCGGGGGCTACACCTTC. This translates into CASSLALGGYTF.

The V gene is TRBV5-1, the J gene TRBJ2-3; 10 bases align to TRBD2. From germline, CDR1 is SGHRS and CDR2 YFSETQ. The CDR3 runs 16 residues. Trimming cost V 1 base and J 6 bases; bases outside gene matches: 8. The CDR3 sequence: CASSLSASGRSDTQYF. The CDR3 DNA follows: TGCGCCAGCAGCTTGTCCGCTAGCGGGAGAAGTGATACGCAGTATTTT.

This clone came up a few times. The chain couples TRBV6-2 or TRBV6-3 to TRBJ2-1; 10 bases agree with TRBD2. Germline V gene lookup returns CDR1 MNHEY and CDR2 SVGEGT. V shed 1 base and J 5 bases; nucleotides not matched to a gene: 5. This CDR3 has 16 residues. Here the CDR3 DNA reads TGTGCCAGCAGTTACTATGGACTAGCGGACGACAATGAGCAGTTCTTC. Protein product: CASSYYGLADDNEQFF.

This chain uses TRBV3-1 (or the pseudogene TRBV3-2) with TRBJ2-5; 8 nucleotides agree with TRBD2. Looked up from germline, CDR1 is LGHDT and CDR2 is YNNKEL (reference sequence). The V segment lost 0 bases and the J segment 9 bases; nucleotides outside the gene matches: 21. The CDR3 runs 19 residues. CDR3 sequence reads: CASSQELLFQAGGLGAQYF. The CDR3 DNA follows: TGTGCCAGCAGCCAAGAATTGTTATTTCAGGCGGGAGGCCTAGGGGCCCAGTACTTC.

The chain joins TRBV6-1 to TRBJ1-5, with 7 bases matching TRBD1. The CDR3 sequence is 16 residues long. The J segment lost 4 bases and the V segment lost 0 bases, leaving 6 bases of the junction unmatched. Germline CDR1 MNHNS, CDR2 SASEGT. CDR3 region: CASSEAWDSLNQPQHF. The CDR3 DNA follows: TGTGCCAGCAGTGAAGCTTGGGACAGCTTAAATCAGCCCCAGCATTTT.

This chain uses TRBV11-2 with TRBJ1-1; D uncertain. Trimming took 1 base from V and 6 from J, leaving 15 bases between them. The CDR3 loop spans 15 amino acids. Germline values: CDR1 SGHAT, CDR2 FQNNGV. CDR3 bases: TGTGCCAGCAGCTTAGCGGGAGGGTTGTGGTCTGAAGCTTTCTTT. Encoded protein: CASSLAGGLWSEAFF.

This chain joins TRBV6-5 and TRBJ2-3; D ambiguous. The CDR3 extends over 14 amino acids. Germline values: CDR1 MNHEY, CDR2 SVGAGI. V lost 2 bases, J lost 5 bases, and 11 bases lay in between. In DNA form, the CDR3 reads TGTGCCAGCAGTTACCATACATCAGTAGATACGCAGTATTTT. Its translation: CASSYHTSVDTQYF.

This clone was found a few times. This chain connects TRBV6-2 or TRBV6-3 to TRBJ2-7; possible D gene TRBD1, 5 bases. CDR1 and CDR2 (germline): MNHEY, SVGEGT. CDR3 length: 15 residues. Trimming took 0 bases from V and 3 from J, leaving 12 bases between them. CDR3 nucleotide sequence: TGTGCCAGCAGTTACTCGGCAGGGTCAGACTACGAGCAGTACTTC. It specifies CASSYSAGSDYEQYF.

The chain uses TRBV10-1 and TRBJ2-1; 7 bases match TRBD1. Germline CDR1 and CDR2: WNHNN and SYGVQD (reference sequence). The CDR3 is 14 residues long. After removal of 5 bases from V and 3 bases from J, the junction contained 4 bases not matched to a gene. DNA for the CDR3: TGCGCCAGCAGTTTGGCAGGGGGCTACAATGAGCAGTTCTTC. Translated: CASSLAGGYNEQFF.

This chain's CDR3 is CASSPFGGNTDTQYF. The CDR3 DNA reads TGTGCCAGCAGTCCATTTGGGGGGAACACAGATACGCAGTATTTT. This chain connects TRBV7-2 to TRBJ2-3, with D maybe TRBD2 (6 bases). The CDR3 totals 15 residues. Germline values: CDR1 SGHTA, CDR2 FQGNSA. Trimming shortened V by 6 bases and J by 2 bases, and 15 bases separated the two germline ends.

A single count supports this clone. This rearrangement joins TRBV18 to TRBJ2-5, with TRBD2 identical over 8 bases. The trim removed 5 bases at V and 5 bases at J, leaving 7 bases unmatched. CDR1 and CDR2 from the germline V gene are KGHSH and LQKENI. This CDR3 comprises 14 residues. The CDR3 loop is CASSFGGGSETQYF. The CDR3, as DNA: TGTGCCAGCTCATTCGGGGGGGGCAGCGAGACCCAGTACTTC.

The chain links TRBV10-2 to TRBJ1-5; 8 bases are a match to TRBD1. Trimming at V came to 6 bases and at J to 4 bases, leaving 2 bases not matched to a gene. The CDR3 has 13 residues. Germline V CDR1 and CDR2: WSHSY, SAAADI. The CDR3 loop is CASRRDRNQPQHF. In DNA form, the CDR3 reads TGCGCCAGCAGGAGGGACAGGAATCAGCCCCAGCATTTT.

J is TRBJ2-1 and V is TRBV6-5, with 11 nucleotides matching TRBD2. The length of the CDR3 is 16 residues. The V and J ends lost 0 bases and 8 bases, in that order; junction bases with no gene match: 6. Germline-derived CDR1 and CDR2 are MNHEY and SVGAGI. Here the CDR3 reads CASSYSSTSGSYEQFF. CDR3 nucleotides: TGTGCCAGCAGTTACTCGAGCACTAGCGGGAGTTATGAGCAGTTCTTC.

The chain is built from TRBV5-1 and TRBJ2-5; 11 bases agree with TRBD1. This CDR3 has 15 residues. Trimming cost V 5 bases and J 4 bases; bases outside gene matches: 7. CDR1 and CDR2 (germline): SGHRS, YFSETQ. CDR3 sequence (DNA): TGCGCCAGCAGTCCGACGGGACAGGGGGGAGAGACCCAGTACTTC. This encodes CASSPTGQGGETQYF.

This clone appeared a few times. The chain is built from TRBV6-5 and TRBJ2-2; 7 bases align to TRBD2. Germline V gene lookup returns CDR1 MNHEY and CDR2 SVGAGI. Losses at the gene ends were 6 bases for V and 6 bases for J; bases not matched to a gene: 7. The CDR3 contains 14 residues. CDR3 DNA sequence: TGTGCCAGCAGCTACCCAACTAGCGCCGGGGAGCTGTTTTTT. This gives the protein CASSYPTSAGELFF.

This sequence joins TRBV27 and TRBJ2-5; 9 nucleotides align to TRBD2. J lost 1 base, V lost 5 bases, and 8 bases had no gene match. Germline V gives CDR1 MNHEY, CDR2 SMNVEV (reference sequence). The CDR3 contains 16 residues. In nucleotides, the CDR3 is TGTGCCAGCAGTGGTACTAGCGGGCCCTCCCAAGAGACCCAGTACTTC. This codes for CASSGTSGPSQETQYF.

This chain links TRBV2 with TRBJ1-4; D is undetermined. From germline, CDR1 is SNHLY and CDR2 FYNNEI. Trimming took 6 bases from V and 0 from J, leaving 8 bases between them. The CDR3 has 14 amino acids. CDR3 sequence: CASRSTSTNEKLFF. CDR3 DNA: TGTGCCAGCAGATCTACCTCAACTAATGAAAAACTGTTTTTT.

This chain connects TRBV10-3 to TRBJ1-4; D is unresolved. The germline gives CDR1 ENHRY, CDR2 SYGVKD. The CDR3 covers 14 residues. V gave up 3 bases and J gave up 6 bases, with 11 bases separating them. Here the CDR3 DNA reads TGTGCCATCAGTGACCGAGTGTTAGATGAAAAACTGTTTTTT. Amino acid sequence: CAISDRVLDEKLFF.

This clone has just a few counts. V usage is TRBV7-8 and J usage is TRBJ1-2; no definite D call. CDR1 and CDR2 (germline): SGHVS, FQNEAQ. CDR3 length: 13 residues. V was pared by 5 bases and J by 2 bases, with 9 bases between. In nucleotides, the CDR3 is TGTGCCAGCAGCCTGACACAGAACTATGGCTACACCTTC. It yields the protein CASSLTQNYGYTF.

The CDR3 here is CASSSQPGSPNEQFF. The CDR3 DNA is TGTGCCAGCAGTTCCCAACCGGGGTCCCCCAATGAGCAGTTCTTC. J is TRBJ2-1 and V is TRBV25-1; D perhaps matches TRBD2 (5 bases). Germline CDR1 reads MGHDK; CDR2 reads SYGVNS. V dropped 5 bases and J dropped 6 bases, with 17 bases sitting between them. This CDR3 is built from 15 residues. The full variable domain, its missing parts supplied by reference TRBV25-1 and TRBJ2-1, is EADIYQTPRYLVIGTGKKITLECSQTMGHDKMYWYQQDPGMELHLIHYSYGVNSTEKGDLSSESTVSRIRTEHFPLTLESARPSHTSQYLCASSSQPGSPNEQFFGPGTRLTVL.